The source of this TCR beta chain is a study of T-cell memory formation after mild COVID-19. Study results and limitations: Clones that contracted clustered mainly in CM and EM if CD4+ and in EMRA if CD8+.

In germline, CDR1 is SEHNR, CDR2 FQNEAQ (reference sequence). This CDR3 contains 15 residues. With 6 bases removed from V and 2 bases from J, the gap between germline ends came to 16 bases. TCRdb re-derived calls from the 5' RACE reads in MiXCR, one entry per CDR3 protein. The data show 200,000 to 300,000 distinct CDR3 sequences, 16% seen once. Of note for this clonotype: The antigen is not known.

Sequenced input: PBMCs or a T cell subset sorted from them (not recorded which). The chain uses TRBV7-9 and TRBJ1-1; unclear D gene. This clonotype was sampled from a man between 18 and 29 years old who had mild COVID-19 (a few samples of this study predate the infection). Cell type and time point are not known. The CDR3 DNA sequence: TGTGCCAGCAGAGCTGGGGTGACGGTCAACACTGAAGCTTTCTTT. This codes for CASRAGVTVNTEAFF.